This T cell receptor (beta chain) came from a study of CD8 T cells in ankylosing spondylitis. Study-wide results and caveats: Several of the motif variants were reported before in synovial fluid and blood from reactive arthritis.

From the 5' RACE reads, TCRdb called clonotypes with MiXCR, one entry per CDR3 protein. The profile shows under 200,000 distinct CDR3 sequences, 9.8% of them singletons. This clonotype appeared many times. The antigen is not known. The germline CDR1 and CDR2 sequences are SQVTM and ANQGSEA. V was trimmed by 5 bases and J by 7 bases, leaving 5 bases between them. The CDR3 runs 10 residues. The sequenced sample consisted of blood, either unsorted or a sorted T cell fraction (not recorded which). The source of this sequence is a female donor with ankylosing spondylitis or in good health (not recorded which). The rearrangement joins TRBV29-1 to TRBJ2-2; D not resolved. CDR3 sequence reads: CSVFYGELFF. In nucleotides, the CDR3 is TGCAGCGTTTTCTACGGGGAGCTGTTTTTT.